This T cell receptor (beta chain) was captured in a study of tumor and adjacent non-tumor tissue in lung cancer. Study-level findings and limits: Top 100 clones took a larger repertoire share in normal lung.

Trimming took 5 bases from V and 4 from J, leaving 9 bases between them. The CDR3 totals 13 residues. CDR1 and CDR2 (germline): SGHAT, FQNNGV. This clonotype was counted at least ten times. The target antigen is unknown. The library came from three nested PCR rounds adapted from ARM-PCR protocols. TCRdb independently ran MiXCR on the multiplex PCR reads; one entry per CDR3 protein. Of about 140,000 distinct CDR3 sequences in the sample, around 61% were seen once. The template was RNA from unsorted bulk tissue. The clonotype originates from a man in his 60s with small cell lung cancer. The sample was lung tumor tissue. This sequence joins TRBV11-2 and TRBJ2-1, with D tentatively TRBD2 (5 bases). The CDR3 DNA is TGTGCCAGCAGCCAAGGACTGTACAATGAGCAGTTCTTC. Its protein is CASSQGLYNEQFF.